This T cell receptor beta chain was documented in a study of cytomegalovirus exposure and HLA in healthy donors. Comment on this clone: Its specificity is unknown.

Findings and limits, study-wide: Apart from CMV serostatus, no immune exposure information was available.

It was with 60 Vbeta and 13 Jbeta primers that the PCR ran. Measured with immunoSEQ multiplex PCR; TCRdb has only the in-frame clones, and not every one. The table lists 150,000 to 200,000 clones, around three quarters of them singletons. The CDR3 sequence is 15 residues long. Germline V CDR1 and CDR2: SEHNR, FQNEAQ (reference sequence). Trimming took 5 bases from V and 6 from J; bases not matched to a gene: 7. The sequence was obtained from a man between 25 and 39 years old in good health and CMV-seronegative. The specimen sequenced was PBMCs. The chain couples TRBV7-9 to TRBJ1-4, with TRBD1 identical over 9 bases. The chain's CDR3 is CASSGVRDRDEKLFF. The DNA of the CDR3 is TGTGCCAGCAGCGGAGTCCGGGACAGGGATGAAAAACTGTTTTTT. The full variable domain, in which reference TRBV7-9 and TRBJ1-4 provide the parts outside the CDR3, is DTGVSQNPRHKITKRGQNVTFRCDPISEHNRLYWYRQTLGQGPEFLTYFQNEAQLEKSRLLSDRFSAERPKGSFSTLEIQRTEQGDSAMYLCASSGVRDRDEKLFFGSGTQLSVL.